The 7 T cell receptor beta chains in this list originate from one sample, sequenced in a study of OX40 agonist ivuxolimab in advanced cancers. Using immunoSEQ multiplex PCR, the repertoire was profiled, and TCRdb retains in-frame clones only, with some absent. The data hold about 79,000 clones, with roughly 85% observed a single time. Sequences were derived from CD4+ or CD8+ T cells sorted from blood, sampled in a trial of the OX40 agonist ivuxolimab. The receptors shown here come from an adult with an advanced solid tumor such as melanoma, head and neck, liver or kidney cancer.

Comments on this clone: Additional DNA sequences in this sample encode the identical CDR3. The chain links TRBV7-9 to TRBJ2-5; D remains unclear. Trimming pared 5 bases from V and 2 bases from J, leaving 3 bases between. Germline V lookup: CDR1 SEHNR, CDR2 FQNEAQ (reference sequence). The CDR3 is 11 residues long. The CDR3 bases are TGTGCCAGCAGCATTCAAGAGACCCAGTACTTC. Translated: CASSIQETQYF.

The chain employs TRBV5-6 and TRBJ1-2, with 7 bases that match TRBD1. CDR3 size: 15 residues. The germline CDR1 and CDR2 sequences are SGHDT and YYEEEE. V dropped 4 bases and J dropped 6; count of bases not matched to a gene: 12. The CDR3 coding sequence is TGTGCCAGCAGCCTTACCGCCGGGACAGTTGATGGCTACACCTTC. This encodes CASSLTAGTVDGYTF.

V is TRBV30 and J is TRBJ2-1, with 9 bases matching TRBD2. This CDR3 has 14 residues. Germline assignment: CDR1 GTSNPN and CDR2 SVGIG (reference sequence). Germline trimming cut 4 bases from V and 9 bases from J; bases unmatched to any gene: 10. DNA for the CDR3: TGTGCCTGGATTCGGCGGGAGGGCCAGGGTGAGCAGTTCTTC. Translating gives CAWIRREGQGEQFF. Filled out from reference TRBV30 and TRBJ2-1, the complete variable domain reads SQTIHQWPATLVQPVGSPLSLECTVEGTSNPNLYWYRQAAGRGLQLLFYSVGIGQISSEVPQNLSASRPQDRQFILSSKKLLLSDSGFYLCAWIRREGQGEQFFGPGTRLTVL.

The J gene is TRBJ1-5, the V gene TRBV19; the match to TRBD1 covers 8 bases. The CDR3 runs 16 residues. Looked up from germline, CDR1 is LNHDA and CDR2 is SQIVND (reference sequence). The V and J ends lost 4 bases and 1 base, in that order; junction bases with no gene match: 6. As DNA, the CDR3 is TGTGCCAGTAGTAAGGGACAGGTCTTAAGCAATCAGCCCCAGCATTTT. The encoded protein is CASSKGQVLSNQPQHF.

This clone was found a few times. V is TRBV15 and J is TRBJ2-5; possible D gene TRBD1, 5 bases. V dropped 0 bases and J dropped 6 bases, with 17 bases sitting between them. In germline, CDR1 is LNHNV, CDR2 YYDKDF (reference sequence). The CDR3 is 16 residues long. The CDR3 region is CATSRDPMTASKTQYF. The CDR3 coding sequence is TGTGCCACCAGCAGAGATCCCATGACAGCCAGCAAGACCCAGTACTTC. Together with reference TRBV15 and TRBJ2-5, the CDR3 gives the full variable domain: DAMVIQNPRYQVTQFGKPVTLSCSQTLNHNVMYWYQQKSSQAPKLLFHYYDKDFNNEADTPDNFQSRRPNTSFCFLDIRSPGLGDTAMYLCATSRDPMTASKTQYFGPGTRLLVL.

This chain links TRBV5-4 with TRBJ2-7; 11 bases fit TRBD2. The CDR3 consists of 16 residues. Trimming removed 4 bases from V and 4 bases from J; junction bases left unmatched: 10. Germline CDR1 SGHNT, CDR2 YYREEE (reference sequence). The CDR3, as DNA: TGTGCCAGCAGCACGCGGACTAGCGGGTTCTTATACGAGCAGTACTTC. Translating it yields CASSTRTSGFLYEQYF.

CDR3 coding DNA: TGTGCCATCAGCCGGACTAGCGGGAGCTACGAGCAGTACTTC. Its protein product is CAISRTSGSYEQYF. The chain uses TRBV10-3 and TRBJ2-7, with 13 bases that match TRBD2. CDR1 is ENHRY and CDR2 is SYGVKD in the germline V gene. This CDR3 is 14 amino acids long. J was trimmed by 3 bases and V by 6 bases; bases with no gene match: 2.